The TCR beta chain described here comes from a study of OX40 agonist ivuxolimab in advanced cancers. The overall study: The mean age was approximately 60 years, ranging from 23 to 79, with 80% to 85% of participants male.

The repertoire was sequenced with immunoSEQ multiplex PCR; TCRdb's copy has only in-frame clones and lacks some. The sample records under 200,000 clones, 94% being singletons. This receptor was identified in an adult with an advanced solid tumor such as melanoma, head and neck, liver or kidney cancer. The sample here was CD4+ or CD8+ T cells sorted from blood, taken in a trial of the OX40 agonist ivuxolimab.

CDR3: CASSFRGGQPQHF. CDR3 DNA sequence: TGTGCCAGCAGCTTCAGGGGAGGTCAGCCCCAGCATTTT. The V and J genes are TRBV7-9 and TRBJ1-5, with D maybe TRBD1 (6 bases). Trimming shortened V by 3 bases and J by 6 bases, and 9 bases separated the two germline ends. The CDR3 is made up of 13 amino acids. Germline CDR1 is SEHNR and CDR2 is FQNEAQ (reference sequence).